The 18 T cell receptor beta chains in this list originate from one sample, sequenced in a study of T cells after yellow fever vaccination. TCRdb used MiXCR to reprocess the 5' RACE reads, holding one entry per CDR3 protein. The data show about 340,000 distinct CDR3 sequences, 9.5% to 15% seen once. The source material was CD4+ T cells sorted from PBMCs, sampled 15 days after the yellow fever booster vaccination. All receptors come from a man aged 18 to 30 who received the YFV17D yellow fever vaccine.

This clonotype has a handful of counts. J is TRBJ2-2 and V is TRBV7-2, with 10 bases matching TRBD1. The germline V gene has CDR1 SGHTA and CDR2 FQGNSA. J was trimmed by 7 bases and V by 6 bases; bases with no gene match: 5. The CDR3 extends over 14 amino acids. CDR3 DNA: TGTGCCAGCAGGGGGACAGGGGCAATCGGGGAGCTGTTTTTT. This sequence encodes CASRGTGAIGELFF.

This clonotype showed up many times. V and J are TRBV7-2 and TRBJ2-1; 10 nucleotides match TRBD1. V lost 3 bases and J lost 2; bases outside the gene matches: 1. Per the germline V gene, CDR1 is SGHTA and CDR2 is FQGNSA. The length of the CDR3 is 15 residues. The DNA of the CDR3 is TGTGCCAGCAGCTTCGGGACAGGGGCCTACAATGAGCAGTTCTTC. It is translated as CASSFGTGAYNEQFF.

The rearrangement joins TRBV20-1 to TRBJ2-1; TRBD1 is a possible D gene (6 bases). The CDR3 is 14 amino acids. Germline CDR1 DFQATT, CDR2 SNEGSKA (reference sequence). V dropped 5 bases and J dropped 5 bases, with 16 bases sitting between them. CDR3 residues: CSAPRPGENNEQFF. Here the CDR3 DNA reads TGCAGTGCTCCGAGGCCAGGGGAAAACAATGAGCAGTTCTTC.

This clonotype was seen only a few times. The chain employs TRBV12-3 or TRBV12-4 and TRBJ1-1; D remains unclear. The germline V and J ends were trimmed by 3 bases and 4 bases, with 6 bases remaining between them. This CDR3 is built from 12 residues. CDR3 sequence: CASSFYATEAFF. The CDR3 nucleotides read TGTGCCAGCAGTTTCTATGCCACTGAAGCTTTCTTT.

This clonotype has at least ten counts. The chain is built from TRBV3-1 and TRBJ2-1, with TRBD2 matching over 8 bases. Germline CDR1 is LGHDT and CDR2 is YNNKEL (reference sequence). The CDR3 extends over 16 amino acids. After removal of 4 bases from V and 0 bases from J, the junction contained 5 bases not matched to a gene. This CDR3 reads CASSLIAGSSYNEQFF. For the CDR3, the DNA is TGTGCCAGCAGCCTAATAGCGGGGAGCTCCTACAATGAGCAGTTCTTC.

The chain employs TRBV15 and TRBJ2-7; 7 bases are shared with TRBD1. This CDR3 contains 15 residues. J was trimmed by 3 bases and V by 2 bases; bases with no gene match: 7. The germline V gene encodes CDR1 LNHNV and CDR2 YYDKDF (reference sequence). Here the CDR3 DNA reads TGTGCCACCAGCAGATTCCGGGACAGTCTCTACGAGCAGTACTTC. The encoded protein is CATSRFRDSLYEQYF.

In nucleotides, the CDR3 is TGTGCCAGCAGGCCGACAGTTCAGAATGAAAAACTGTTTTTT. It codes for CASRPTVQNEKLFF. The genes are TRBV12-3 or TRBV12-4 and TRBJ1-4; tentatively, D is TRBD1 (5 bases). V was trimmed by 6 bases and J by 5 bases, leaving 13 bases between them. The CDR3 runs 14 residues.

The table lists this clonotype with a few counts. J is TRBJ1-5 and V is TRBV12-3 or TRBV12-4; 8 nucleotides align to TRBD1. Unmatched junction bases numbered 3, after V lost 5 bases and J lost 6 bases. This CDR3 has 13 amino acids. CDR3 bases: TGTGCCAGCAGTCCGGACAGGGTTCAGCCCCAGCATTTT. Protein product: CASSPDRVQPQHF.

This clonotype was observed a handful of times. This chain uses TRBV24-1 with TRBJ1-2, with 10 bases aligning to TRBD1. In germline, CDR1 is KGHDR, CDR2 SFDVKD. V was clipped by 4 bases and J by 7 bases; unmatched bases: 8. This CDR3 is built from 15 residues. Here the CDR3 reads CATSEPGTGDVGYTF. The CDR3 DNA is TGTGCCACCAGTGAACCAGGGACAGGGGATGTTGGCTACACCTTC.

This clonotype was detected many times. The rearrangement links TRBV15 to TRBJ2-7; D call uncertain. The CDR3 length is 14 residues. V lost 1 base, J lost 0 bases, and 7 bases lay in between. Germline V CDR1 and CDR2: LNHNV, YYDKDF (reference sequence). The CDR3 loop reads CATSRGFSSYEQYF. The DNA of the CDR3 is TGTGCCACCAGCAGAGGATTTAGCTCCTACGAGCAGTACTTC.

This clonotype was detected only a few times. The V gene is TRBV7-3, the J gene TRBJ2-1; 11 nucleotides align to TRBD2. The CDR3 has 17 amino acids. CDR1 SGHTA and CDR2 FQGTGA come from the germline V gene. With V trimmed by 1 base and J by 4 bases, 6 bases remained unmatched. CDR3 sequence (DNA): TGTGCCAGCAGCTTAAGGTCTAGCGGGGGGCAATACAATGAGCAGTTCTTC. It yields the protein CASSLRSSGGQYNEQFF. Full variable domain (missing parts from reference TRBV7-3 and TRBJ2-1): GAGVSQTPSNKVTEKGKYVELRCDPISGHTALYWYRQSLGQGPEFLIYFQGTGAADDSGLPNDRFFAVRPEGSVSTLKIQRTERGDSAVYLCASSLRSSGGQYNEQFFGPGTRLTVL.

The chain carries TRBV5-1 and TRBJ1-1; the match to TRBD1 covers 9 bases. This CDR3 is built from 16 residues. Trimming removed 4 bases from V and 1 base from J; junction bases left unmatched: 8. From germline, CDR1 is SGHRS and CDR2 YFSETQ. CDR3: CASSPGQGTSNTEAFF. The CDR3 DNA reads as TGCGCCAGCAGCCCGGGACAGGGCACTTCGAACACTGAAGCTTTCTTT.

The sample holds a few counts of this clonotype. The chain recombines TRBV5-6 with TRBJ1-3; D is unresolved. V dropped 4 bases and J dropped 0 bases, with 11 bases sitting between them. The CDR3 runs to 15 residues. Looked up from germline, CDR1 is SGHDT and CDR2 is YYEEEE. CDR3 in amino acids: CASSPTESSGNTIYF. CDR3 coding DNA: TGTGCCAGCAGCCCGACTGAGAGCTCTGGAAACACCATATATTTT. The whole variable domain, filled in from reference TRBV5-6 and TRBJ1-3, reads DAGVTQSPTHLIKTRGQQVTLRCSPKSGHDTVSWYQQALGQGPQFIFQYYEEEERQRGNFPDRFSGHQFPNYSSELNVNALLLGDSALYLCASSPTESSGNTIYFGEGSWLTVV.

The rearrangement joins TRBV3-1 to TRBJ1-6; no clear D. Trimming cost V 6 bases and J 9 bases, with 15 bases left between them. This CDR3 comprises 14 residues. Germline CDR1 LGHDT, CDR2 YNNKEL (reference sequence). CDR3 region: CASSHLRSGSPLHF. DNA for the CDR3: TGTGCCAGCAGTCACCTCAGATCGGGTTCACCCCTCCACTTT.

The genes are TRBV6-1 and TRBJ2-7, with D hard to call. The CDR3 is 15 residues long. Germline assignment: CDR1 MNHNS and CDR2 SASEGT. V was cut by 2 bases and J by 0 bases, with 11 bases left in between. CDR3 nucleotide sequence: TGTGCCAGCAGTGAACACATCGGCAGCTCCTACGAGCAGTACGTC. Protein sequence: CASSEHIGSSYEQYV.

This clonotype came up many times. The V and J genes are TRBV4-1 and TRBJ1-5; D not resolved. The germline V gene encodes CDR1 MGHRA and CDR2 YSYEKL. This CDR3 has 13 amino acids. The germline V and J ends were trimmed by 4 bases and 3 bases, with 7 bases remaining between them. This CDR3 reads CASSRDHNQPQHF. CDR3 nucleotide sequence: TGCGCCAGCAGCCGCGACCACAATCAGCCCCAGCATTTT.

V usage is TRBV7-8 and J usage is TRBJ2-2; 7 bases fit TRBD1. The CDR3 has 17 amino acids. Germline V gene data show CDR1 as SGHVS and CDR2 as FQNEAQ. Unmatched junction bases numbered 12, after V lost 5 bases and J lost 3 bases. In DNA form, the CDR3 reads TGTGCCAGCAGCGCAGGGGCCGGGACAGCATACACCGGGGAGCTGTTTTTT. As protein: CASSAGAGTAYTGELFF. Filled out from reference TRBV7-8 and TRBJ2-2, the complete variable domain reads GAGVSQSPRYKVAKRGQDVALRCDPISGHVSLFWYQQALGQGPEFLTYFQNEAQLDKSGLPSDRFFAERPEGSVSTLKIQRTQQEDSAVYLCASSAGAGTAYTGELFFGEGSRLTVL.

The V and J genes are TRBV20-1 and TRBJ1-4; D may be TRBD1 (6 bases). The ends were cut back, 2 bases at V and 5 bases at J, with 15 bases in the middle. The length of the CDR3 is 15 residues. Germline CDR1 is DFQATT and CDR2 is SNEGSKA (reference sequence). The CDR3 region is CSARTSQGTNEKLFF. CDR3 DNA sequence: TGCAGTGCTAGAACCTCACAGGGAACGAATGAAAAACTGTTTTTT.